This is a list of T cell receptor beta chains from one sample in a study of blood T cell repertoires in COVID-19. TCRdb keeps only in-frame clones here, not all; method: immunoSEQ multiplex PCR. The table lists 270,000 or so clones, around 89% of them singletons. Sequencing used peripheral blood. These receptors were obtained from a man aged 35 to 55 with acute or convalescent COVID-19. Each CDR3 is given with its conserved first and last residue. A D gene is named only where the DNA matches it firmly. Size values are once, few and many counts, or a class for expanded clones, and some rows have none.

few	TRBD1	TRBV18	TRBJ1-2	TGTGCCAGCTCAAAGGACAGGGGGCATAACTATGGCTACACCTTC	CASSKDRGHNYGYTF
once	TRBD1	TRBV5-1	TRBJ1-3	TGCGCCAGCAGCATACGGACAGGGGGAACTTCTGGAAACACCATATATTTT	CASSIRTGGTSGNTIYF
NA	NA	TRBV6-1	TRBJ1-5	TGTGCCAGCAGTGAACTGACAGGCCAGCCCCAGCATTTT	CASSELTGQPQHF
once	NA	TRBV15	TRBJ1-3	TGTGCCACCAGCAGTCAACAGGGAAGGACAACCATATATTTT	CATSSQQGRTTIYF
NA	NA	TRBV5-4	TRBJ1-2	TGTGCCAGCAGCGGGGGGGCCGGCGGAGTTAGCTATGGCTACACCTTC	CASSGGAGGVSYGYTF
NA	NA	TRBV7-9	TRBJ2-6	TGTGCCAGCCATAGTTCTGGGGCCAACGTCCTGACTTTC	CASHSSGANVLTF
NA	TRBD1	TRBV7-8	TRBJ2-7	TGTGCCAGCAGCCCTCGACAGGGTGAAGGCGAGCAGTACTTC	CASSPRQGEGEQYF
few	TRBD1	TRBV19	TRBJ1-1	TGTGCCAGTAGTATTGCCGGGACAGGGTACGCTGAAGCTTTCTTT	CASSIAGTGYAEAFF
NA	TRBD1	TRBV5-4	TRBJ1-1	TGTGCCAGCAGCCGTCGCGGACAGGGAAGGACTGAAGCTTTCTTT	CASSRRGQGRTEAFF
NA	TRBD1	TRBV5-5	TRBJ1-6	TGTGCCAGCAGCGGCGGGACAGTCAATTCACCCCTCCACTTT	CASSGGTVNSPLHF
NA	TRBD1	TRBV19	TRBJ1-2	TGTGCCAGTAGCCGATCGGGACAGAACTATGGCTACACCTTC	CASSRSGQNYGYTF
NA	TRBD1	TRBV18	TRBJ1-1	TGTGCCAGCTCACCCCGGACAGGGGGCACTGAAGCTTTCTTT	CASSPRTGGTEAFF
few	TRBD2	TRBV6-5	TRBJ2-6	TGTGCCAGTGCCGGGGGGATCTCTGGGGCCAACGTCCTGACTTTC	CASAGGISGANVLTF
NA	NA	TRBV6-5	TRBJ1-1	TGTGCCAGCAGCTATCACACTGAAGCTTTCTTT	CASSYHTEAFF
NA	NA	TRBV5-6	TRBJ2-7	TGTGCCAGCCAGACAGCGAGCTCCTACGAGCAGTACTTC	CASQTASSYEQYF
NA	TRBD1	TRBV11-3	TRBJ2-1	TGTGCCAGCAGCCAGCCGGGACAGGGTAACAATGAGCAGTTCTTC	CASSQPGQGNNEQFF
once	NA	TRBV11-3	TRBJ2-2	TGTGCCAGCAGAAAAGCAGGGGCCGGGGAGCTGTTTTTT	CASRKAGAGELFF
NA	TRBD1	TRBV5-1	TRBJ2-1	TGCGCCAGCAGCTTATACAGGGGGATGAACAATGAGCAGTTCTTC	CASSLYRGMNNEQFF
NA	NA	TRBV12-5	TRBJ2-1	TGTGCTAGTGGTTTGGGGACTGGGTGGTACGGTGAGCAGTTCTTC	CASGLGTGWYGEQFF
NA	NA	TRBV27	TRBJ1-1	TGTGCCAGCAGTTTTCGGGGGGGGTTCGCTTTCTTT	CASSFRGGFAFF
NA	TRBD2	TRBV20-1	TRBJ2-1	TGCAGTGCTAGTCACACTAGCGGGGATGAGCAGTTCTTC	CSASHTSGDEQFF
NA	NA	TRBV5-1	TRBJ1-1	TGCGCCAGCAGCTTGGGGGGATACAGGGCTGCGAACACTGAAGCTTTCTTT	CASSLGGYRAANTEAFF
NA	TRBD1	TRBV6-5	TRBJ1-6	TGTGCCAGCAGTACTGGGACAGAGAATTCACCCCTCCACTTT	CASSTGTENSPLHF
NA	NA	TRBV3-1/TRBV3-2	TRBJ1-2	TGTGCCAGCAGCCTCCAAAGCGGGGCCTGGGGCTACACCTTC	CASSLQSGAWGYTF
NA	NA	TRBV12-5	TRBJ2-2	TGTGCTAGTGGCCAAGGGTGGAGCGGCGGGGAGCTGTTTTTT	CASGQGWSGGELFF
NA	NA	TRBV30	TRBJ1-2	TGTGCCTGGAGTGTACGGGGGGCGCGCGGCTACACCTTC	CAWSVRGARGYTF
once	TRBD1	TRBV5-1	TRBJ1-4	TGCGCCAGCAGCTTGCAGGGGGCGGATGAAAAACTGTTTTTT	CASSLQGADEKLFF
few	NA	TRBV5-1	TRBJ2-1	TGCGCCAGCAGACAGGCCAGCTCCTACAATGAGCAGTTCTTC	CASRQASSYNEQFF
NA	TRBD1	TRBV2	TRBJ2-7	TGTGCCAGCGTGGTTTCGCGCGGACAGGGGGGAGAGCAGTACTTC	CASVVSRGQGGEQYF
NA	NA	TRBV11-2	TRBJ1-4	TGTGCCAGCAGCCCAGGTCTTTTGGGCGAAAAACTGTTTTTT	CASSPGLLGEKLFF
NA	TRBD1	TRBV6-1	TRBJ1-6	TGTGCCAGCAGTGAATGGGACAGTAACAATTCACCCCTCCACTTT	CASSEWDSNNSPLHF
NA	TRBD1	TRBV25-1	TRBJ2-7	TGTGCCAGCAGTGAAGGTCGCTTGACAGGGGTCCCAACCTACGAGCAGTACTTC	CASSEGRLTGVPTYEQYF
few	TRBD1	TRBV7-2	TRBJ1-4	TGTGCCAGCAGCCCAGTAACAGGGGGTAATGAAAAACTGTTTTTT	CASSPVTGGNEKLFF